This T cell receptor beta chain is from a study of cytomegalovirus exposure and HLA in healthy donors. The overall study: Early released data comprised some 91 million unique TCRs from HLA-typed donors.

Trimming stripped 0 bases from V and 5 bases from J, with 10 bases between. CDR1 is LNHDA and CDR2 is SQIVND in the germline V gene (reference sequence). CDR3 size: 14 residues. Concerning this clone itself: Its cognate antigen is unknown.

Points from the study as a whole: Earlier analysis yielded a pattern in which most TCR beta V segments were productive about 90% or about 30% of the time. Among the most significant clusters, several appeared linked to common viral pathogens in a later analysis.

13 Jbeta primers and 60 Vbeta primers were used for the PCR. In the source study's methods: An analysis performed later counted about 80 million unique TCR beta chains (around 9.9 million of them shared). Libraries were prepared by immunoSEQ multiplex PCR; TCRdb keeps only in-frame clonotypes and omits some of them. The V and J calls and clone size were taken over from that table, and D and trimming were inferred from the DNA. Its table records under 200,000 clones. The J gene is TRBJ2-5, the V gene TRBV19; tentative D call: TRBD1 (6 bases). Sequencing input: PBMCs. The receptor was isolated from a man between 25 and 39 years old in good health and CMV-seronegative. The CDR3 region is CASSIEGARETQYF. CDR3 sequence (DNA): TGTGCCAGTAGTATAGAGGGGGCCCGGGAGACCCAGTACTTC.